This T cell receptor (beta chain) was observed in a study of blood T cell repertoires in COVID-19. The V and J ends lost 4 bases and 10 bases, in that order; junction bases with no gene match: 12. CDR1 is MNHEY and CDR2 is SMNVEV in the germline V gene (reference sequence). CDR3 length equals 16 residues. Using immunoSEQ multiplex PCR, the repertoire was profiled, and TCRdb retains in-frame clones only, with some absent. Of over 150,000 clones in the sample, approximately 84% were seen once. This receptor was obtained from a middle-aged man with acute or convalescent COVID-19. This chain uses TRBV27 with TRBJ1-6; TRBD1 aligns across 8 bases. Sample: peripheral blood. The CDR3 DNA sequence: TGTGCCAGCAGTTATGGGGCCGGACAGGGTGTCTCACCCCTCCACTTT. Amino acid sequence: CASSYGAGQGVSPLHF.